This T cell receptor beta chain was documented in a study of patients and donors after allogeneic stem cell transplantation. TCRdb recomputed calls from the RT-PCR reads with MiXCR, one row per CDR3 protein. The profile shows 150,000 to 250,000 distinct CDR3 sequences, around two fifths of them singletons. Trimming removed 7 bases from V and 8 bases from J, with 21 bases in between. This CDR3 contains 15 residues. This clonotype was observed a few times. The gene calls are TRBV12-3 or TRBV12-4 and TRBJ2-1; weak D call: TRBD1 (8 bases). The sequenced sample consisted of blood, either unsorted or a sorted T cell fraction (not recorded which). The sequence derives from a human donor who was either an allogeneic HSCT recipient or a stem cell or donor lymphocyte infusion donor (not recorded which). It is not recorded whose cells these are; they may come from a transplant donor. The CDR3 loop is CASTTPTGGGDEQFF. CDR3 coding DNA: TGTGCCAGCACCACTCCTACAGGGGGAGGGGATGAGCAGTTCTTC.